This T cell receptor beta chain was obtained from a study of T cell responses to AZD1222 COVID-19 vaccine. In regard to this clone: Antigen specificity is unknown.

Repertoires were generated with immunoSEQ multiplex PCR, while TCRdb's copy carries only in-frame clones and drops some. The sample has 130,000 to 150,000 clones; 70% to 90% are singletons. Germline CDR1 reads SEHNR; CDR2 reads FQNEAQ (reference sequence). There are 15 residues in the CDR3. V gave up 5 bases and J gave up 6 bases, with 20 bases separating them. Findings of the study overall: The reported proportion of spike-specific TCRs targeting unmutated variant regions was nearly half. When two AZD1222 doses had been given, Spike-specific TCR breadth and depth rose.

V and J are TRBV7-9 and TRBJ2-7; TRBD2 might be the D (7 bases). The TCR originated in an adult who received the MenACWY meningococcal vaccine as a control. Material: peripheral blood, obtained 28 days after the second dose of the MenACWY control vaccine. CDR3 residues: CASSTRRGAFVEQYF. CDR3 bases: TGTGCCAGCAGCACCCGCCGGGGGGCCTTCGTCGAGCAGTACTTC.